The 18 T cell receptor beta chains presented below share a single source sample, sequenced in a study of blood T cell repertoires in COVID-19. Produced via immunoSEQ multiplex PCR; TCRdb's table is partial and in-frame only. This table holds 150,000 or so clones, roughly 85% found once. The sequenced material came from PBMCs or T cells enriched from blood (not recorded which). Receptor source: a woman in her fifties or sixties who had recovered from COVID-19.

This chain joins TRBV3-1 (or the pseudogene TRBV3-2) and TRBJ1-2, with 7 bases fitting TRBD1. The V gene end was trimmed by 1 base and the J gene end by 5 bases; junction bases not matched to a gene: 7. CDR1 and CDR2 from the germline V gene are LGHDT and YNNKEL (reference sequence). The CDR3 extends over 15 amino acids. The CDR3 region is CASSQAFGTAYGYTF. The CDR3 nucleotides are TGTGCCAGCAGCCAAGCTTTTGGGACAGCTTATGGCTACACCTTC.

This clone was counted between two and nine times. The CDR3: CASSQDKKGRPYF. CDR3 nucleotide sequence: TGCGCCAGCAGCCAAGATAAGAAGGGGAGGCCGTACTTC. The chain links TRBV4-1 to TRBJ2-7, with D tentatively TRBD2 (6 bases). The CDR3 runs to 13 residues. Between the trimmed V and J ends, which lost 0 bases and 12 bases, there was a span of 15 bases. Germline V CDR1 and CDR2: MGHRA, YSYEKL.

The chain couples TRBV18 to TRBJ1-2; D gene unclear. Germline V gene lookup returns CDR1 KGHSH and CDR2 LQKENI. This CDR3 is 15 amino acids long. With 1 base removed from V and 8 bases from J, the gap between germline ends came to 17 bases. CDR3 residues: CASSPRMDADSGYTF. As DNA, the CDR3 is TGTGCCAGCTCACCACGTATGGATGCGGATTCGGGCTACACCTTC.

This clone was seen more than once but under ten times. The chain combines TRBV7-6 with TRBJ2-7; TRBD1 matches 12 bases. CDR3 length equals 15 residues. Germline lookup yields CDR1 SGHVS and CDR2 FNYEAQ. V gave up 3 bases and J gave up 6 bases; unmatched junction bases: 6. CDR3 in amino acids: CASSFSGQGAGEQYF. The CDR3 bases are TGTGCCAGCAGCTTCTCGGGACAGGGGGCAGGCGAGCAGTACTTC.

This sequence joins TRBV20-1 and TRBJ1-1, with TRBD1 as a possible D gene (5 bases). Germline lookup yields CDR1 DFQATT and CDR2 SNEGSKA (reference sequence). Between the trimmed V and J ends, which lost 6 bases and 5 bases, there was a span of 10 bases. This CDR3 has 11 amino acids. The CDR3 DNA reads as TGCAGTGCCCTTCGGACAACTGAAGCTTTCTTT. Translated, it gives CSALRTTEAFF.

This clone was found once. This sequence joins TRBV4-1 and TRBJ1-1, with D unclear. The V end lost 0 bases, the J end lost 6 bases, and 14 bases lay between the germline ends. This CDR3 region has 15 residues. In germline, CDR1 is MGHRA, CDR2 YSYEKL. CDR3 sequence: CASSQDGDPWAEAFF. The CDR3 DNA reads TGCGCCAGCAGCCAAGATGGAGACCCTTGGGCTGAAGCTTTCTTT.

This chain links TRBV10-1 with TRBJ2-1; 11 bases align to TRBD2. This CDR3 is built from 15 residues. Germline CDR1 reads WNHNN; CDR2 reads SYGVQD (reference sequence). With 0 bases clipped from V and 6 bases from J, the junction kept 1 base outside the gene matches. The CDR3 DNA follows: TGCGCCAGCAGTGAGTCTAGCGGGAGGGCCAATGAGCAGTTCTTC. It yields the protein CASSESSGRANEQFF.

This chain uses TRBV4-1 with TRBJ2-7; the D gene is possibly TRBD1 (5 bases). Germline V gene lookup returns CDR1 MGHRA and CDR2 YSYEKL. This CDR3 comprises 15 residues. V gave up 4 bases and J gave up 11 bases, with 24 bases separating them. CDR3 protein: CASSRTTDVPFREYF. In nucleotides, the CDR3 is TGCGCCAGCAGCCGGACAACGGACGTGCCCTTCAGGGAGTACTTC.

The rearrangement links TRBV30 to TRBJ1-6; a weak D match, TRBD1 (5 bases). Germline CDR1 reads GTSNPN; CDR2 reads SVGIG (reference sequence). The germline V and J ends were trimmed by 0 bases and 5 bases, with 8 bases remaining between them. This CDR3 spans 14 amino acids. The CDR3 DNA reads TGTGCCTGGAGTGTAGGGGATCATAATTCACCCCTCCACTTT. Its protein is CAWSVGDHNSPLHF.

This sequence joins TRBV7-2 and TRBJ2-3; D gene unclear. The CDR3 is 13 amino acids. Germline V CDR1 and CDR2: SGHTA, FQGNSA. Trimming took off 5 bases at V and 2 bases at J, with 8 bases between the two ends. The CDR3 sequence: CASSLPNTDTQYF. The CDR3 DNA follows: TGTGCCAGCAGCCTACCAAACACAGATACGCAGTATTTT.

The CDR3 DNA reads as TGCGCCAGCAGCTTGAGAAACCCGGGAGATACGCAGTATTTT. Protein: CASSLRNPGDTQYF. V is TRBV5-1 and J is TRBJ2-3; D is uncertain. Trimming shortened V by 1 base and J by 5 bases, and 11 bases separated the two germline ends. Germline V gene data show CDR1 as SGHRS and CDR2 as YFSETQ. The CDR3 sequence is 14 residues long. The full variable domain, its missing parts supplied by reference TRBV5-1 and TRBJ2-3, is KAGVTQTPRYLIKTRGQQVTLSCSPISGHRSVSWYQQTPGQGLQFLFEYFSETQRNKGNFPGRFSGRQFSNSRSEMNVSTLELGDSALYLCASSLRNPGDTQYFGPGTRLTVL.

The chain links TRBV7-6 to TRBJ2-5; TRBD2 matches at 12 bases. The germline V gene has CDR1 SGHVS and CDR2 FNYEAQ. The CDR3 has 16 residues. V trimming: 5 bases; J trimming: 5 bases; junction bases outside the gene matches: 9. The DNA for the CDR3 is TGTGCCAGCAGCCCGACTAGCGGGGGCCCCCAGGAGACCCAGTACTTC. Its protein is CASSPTSGGPQETQYF.

This chain links TRBV9 with TRBJ2-1; D may be TRBD2 (5 bases). This CDR3 spans 12 amino acids. Trimming took off 3 bases at V and 12 bases at J, with 13 bases between the two ends. Germline-derived CDR1 and CDR2 are SGDLS and YYNGEE. The CDR3 nucleotides read TGTGCCAGCAGCGAGGCGGGTAGGGTGCAGTTCTTC. It encodes CASSEAGRVQFF. The full variable domain, completed using reference TRBV9 and TRBJ2-1, is DSGVTQTPKHLITATGQRVTLRCSPRSGDLSVYWYQQSLDQGLQFLIQYYNGEERAKGNILERFSAQQFPDLHSELNLSSLELGDSALYFCASSEAGRVQFFGPGTRLTVL.

This chain links TRBV5-1 with TRBJ1-1; unclear D gene. The CDR3 has 14 amino acids. Germline CDR1 SGHRS, CDR2 YFSETQ. V gave up 3 bases and J gave up 0 bases, with 9 bases separating them. CDR3 coding DNA: TGCGCCAGCAGCTCGACAAGCATGAACACTGAAGCTTTCTTT. Translated, it gives CASSSTSMNTEAFF. Filled out from reference TRBV5-1 and TRBJ1-1, the complete variable domain reads KAGVTQTPRYLIKTRGQQVTLSCSPISGHRSVSWYQQTPGQGLQFLFEYFSETQRNKGNFPGRFSGRQFSNSRSEMNVSTLELGDSALYLCASSSTSMNTEAFFGQGTRLTVV.

This chain connects TRBV29-1 to TRBJ1-2; 8 positions agree with TRBD1. Trimming removed 4 bases from V and 6 bases from J; junction bases left unmatched: 7. CDR3 length: 13 residues. The germline CDR1 and CDR2 sequences are SQVTM and ANQGSEA. CDR3 nucleotide sequence: TGCAGCGTTGCGCAGGGGGCGGTGGATGGCTACACCTTC. Translating it yields CSVAQGAVDGYTF.

The chain is built from TRBV6-5 and TRBJ1-1; D not resolved. V was shortened by 8 bases and J by 1 base, with 17 bases between the two germline ends. The CDR3 loop spans 15 amino acids. Per the germline V gene, CDR1 is MNHEY and CDR2 is SVGAGI. The CDR3 region is CASSPGGWRNTEAFF. The CDR3 region has the DNA TGTGCCAGCTCACCTGGTGGGTGGAGGAACACTGAAGCTTTCTTT.

The chain joins TRBV6-5 to TRBJ1-6; D is possibly TRBD1 (5 bases). Looked up from germline, CDR1 is MNHEY and CDR2 is SVGAGI. This CDR3 contains 14 residues. V was shortened by 6 bases and J by 4 bases, with 10 bases between the two germline ends. The CDR3: CASRETVYNSPLHF. CDR3 DNA sequence: TGTGCCAGCAGGGAGACAGTTTATAATTCACCCCTCCACTTT.

The V gene is TRBV6-5, the J gene TRBJ2-1; 10 nucleotides align to TRBD2. This CDR3 is built from 15 residues. The germline V gene encodes CDR1 MNHEY and CDR2 SVGAGI. The junction had 5 bases not matched to a gene; V was cut back by 6 bases and J by 3 bases. The CDR3: CASRFSSGGYNEQFF. CDR3 nucleotide sequence: TGTGCCAGCAGGTTTTCTAGCGGGGGCTACAATGAGCAGTTCTTC.